This T cell receptor beta chain was recorded in a study of shared clonotypes between healthy human individuals. Study-wide findings and caveats: The sampled material consisted only of blood, and tissue repertoires are likely to differ.

On this clone itself: Its antigen remains unidentified.

Sequencing was performed with immunoSEQ multiplex PCR; in TCRdb, only in-frame clones are kept and a portion is missing. The sample has some 2,500,000 clones; 85% to 95% are singletons. The CDR3 is 14 amino acids. The germline CDR1 and CDR2 sequences are MGHDK and SYGVNS. V lost 6 bases and J 2 bases, leaving 13 bases between the germline ends. The clonotype was recovered from a man between 18 and 35 years old in good health. Some clones in this sample may be carry-over from other donors' samples. The sequenced sample consisted of naive CD4+ T cells from PBMCs. Subset noted: CD45RA+ positively selected. V is TRBV25-1 and J is TRBJ1-1; no clear D gene. The CDR3 coding sequence is TGTGCCAGCAGCATGGGTCTCACAAACACTGAAGCTTTCTTT. Its protein product is CASSMGLTNTEAFF.